Listed below are T cell receptor beta chains from one sample, sequenced in a study of cytotoxic CD8 clonotypes in ibrutinib-treated CLL. The table came from immunoSEQ multiplex PCR; TCRdb's copy has only in-frame clones and leaves some out. The sample holds tens of thousands of clones, less than 85% seen once. The source material was PBMCs, sampled after 24 months of ibrutinib treatment. The receptors come from a human donor with chronic lymphocytic leukemia. CDR3s include the opening cysteine and the closing phenylalanine or tryptophan. D genes are given only for firm matches. Only some rows state a clone size, as once, few, many or a class for expanded clones.

>TRBV5-8|16|TRBJ2-3|-|-
CASSAYTGFSTDTQYF
TGTGCCAGCAGCGCCTATACGGGATTTAGCACAGATACGCAGTATTTT
>TRBV7-2|15|TRBJ2-7|-|-
CASSLQARATYEQYF
TGTGCCAGCAGCTTACAGGCCAGGGCGACCTACGAGCAGTACTTC
>TRBV2|15|TRBJ1-4|-|-
CASREQGFGNEKLFF
TGTGCCAGCAGAGAACAGGGATTCGGGAATGAAAAACTGTTTTTT
>TRBV9|14|TRBJ1-3|-|-
CASSARGSGNTIYF
TGTGCCAGCAGCGCCAGGGGATCTGGAAACACCATATATTTT
>TRBV11-2|15|TRBJ2-7|TRBD2|once
CASSGTSGRFGEQYF
TGTGCCAGCAGTGGGACTAGCGGGAGATTTGGCGAGCAGTACTTC
>TRBV6-5|11|TRBJ1-1|-|-
CASGAATEAFF
TGTGCCAGTGGGGCAGCAACTGAAGCTTTCTTT
>TRBV6-4|14|TRBJ1-1|-|-
CASSLQGRVTEAFF
TGTGCCAGCAGCCTACAAGGTAGGGTGACTGAAGCTTTCTTT
>TRBV10-3|13|TRBJ2-7|-|-
CAISGGQGYEQYF
TGTGCCATCAGTGGTGGGCAGGGCTACGAGCAGTACTTC
>TRBV14|15|TRBJ2-1|TRBD1|-
CASSQLGQGYNEQFF
TGTGCCAGCAGCCAGCTAGGACAGGGCTACAATGAGCAGTTCTTC
>TRBV2|15|TRBJ2-1|-|few
CASCQQPGLGNEQFF
TGTGCCAGCTGTCAACAACCGGGACTTGGCAATGAGCAGTTCTTC
>TRBV5-1|13|TRBJ2-2|-|-
CVGEGGDTGELFF
TGCGTAGGAGAGGGAGGTGACACCGGGGAGCTGTTTTTT
>TRBV2|18|TRBJ2-3|TRBD2|few
CASRPPPGLAGVPDTQYF
TGTGCCAGCAGGCCCCCCCCGGGACTAGCGGGAGTCCCAGATACGCAGTATTTT
>TRBV2|11|TRBJ1-1|-|-
CASPLNTEAFF
TGTGCCAGCCCGCTGAACACTGAAGCTTTCTTT
>TRBV20-1|11|TRBJ2-3|-|-
CSVGGTDTQYF
TGCAGTGTGGGGGGCACAGATACGCAGTATTTT
>TRBV5-3|17|TRBJ2-7|TRBD2|-
CARSLKGLAPGSYEQYF
TGTGCCAGAAGCTTGAAAGGACTAGCGCCTGGCTCCTACGAGCAGTACTTC
>TRBV5-4|14|TRBJ1-2|TRBD1|-
CASSQKGALMGYTF
TGTGCCAGCAGTCAAAAGGGGGCTCTGATGGGCTACACCTTC
>TRBV7-8|15|TRBJ2-2|-|once
CASSLGAGNTGELFF
TGTGCCAGCAGCTTAGGGGCAGGGAACACCGGGGAGCTGTTTTTT
>TRBV5-4|13|TRBJ2-7|-|few
CASSLAGAVEQYF
TGTGCCAGCAGCTTGGCAGGTGCCGTCGAGCAGTACTTC
>TRBV4-3|14|TRBJ1-1|-|few
CASSPRVIDSEAFF
TGCGCCAGCAGCCCCCGTGTTATCGACAGCGAAGCTTTCTTT
>TRBV28|13|TRBJ2-7|TRBD1|-
CASSWTGVWEQYF
TGTGCCAGCAGTTGGACAGGGGTGTGGGAGCAGTACTTC
>TRBV7-6|15|TRBJ2-7|-|-
CASSLSPHLSYEQYF
TGTGCCAGCAGCTTATCCCCCCACCTCTCCTACGAGCAGTACTTC
>TRBV28|15|TRBJ1-4|-|-
CASSSKRTSNEKLFF
TGTGCCAGCAGCTCTAAGCGGACCTCGAATGAAAAACTGTTTTTT
>TRBV9|15|TRBJ2-5|-|-
CASSVSSSWTETQYF
TGTGCCAGCAGCGTAAGTAGTAGTTGGACCGAGACCCAGTACTTC
>TRBV10-3|15|TRBJ2-5|TRBD2|-
CAISESLAGVETQYF
TGTGCCATCAGTGAGTCACTAGCGGGTGTGGAGACCCAGTACTTC
>TRBV5-6|17|TRBJ2-5|TRBD1|once
CASSLIMTGGSQETQYF
TGTGCCAGCAGCTTGATTATGACAGGGGGCTCTCAAGAGACCCAGTACTTC
>TRBV29-1|13|TRBJ1-1|TRBD1|-
CSVDRGLRTEAFF
TGCAGCGTCGACAGGGGGCTTAGGACTGAAGCTTTCTTT
>TRBV6-6|12|TRBJ1-5|-|few
CASMGGNQPQHF
TGTGCCAGCATGGGGGGGAATCAGCCCCAGCATTTT
>TRBV5-1|15|TRBJ2-3|-|-
CASSLAVGDADTQYF
TGCGCCAGCAGCTTGGCCGTGGGTGACGCAGATACGCAGTATTTT
>TRBV19|13|TRBJ2-6|-|-
CASSIVFDRPGTF
TGTGCCAGTAGTATCGTGTTCGACAGACCGGGCACTTTC
>TRBV5-1|15|TRBJ2-7|TRBD1|-
CASTQVGQGYGEQYF
TGCGCCAGCACCCAGGTGGGACAGGGATATGGCGAGCAGTACTTC
>TRBV19|15|TRBJ1-3|TRBD1|-
CASRRGQGTGNTIYF
TGTGCCAGCCGGCGGGGACAGGGGACTGGAAACACCATATATTTT
>TRBV2|12|TRBJ2-7|-|-
CASSVTQYEQYF
TGTGCCAGCAGTGTAACTCAGTACGAGCAGTACTTC
>TRBV5-1|18|TRBJ2-1|TRBD2|once
CASSSTSGTSPSYNEQFF
TGCGCCAGCAGCTCGACTAGCGGGACCAGTCCGTCCTACAATGAGCAGTTCTTC
>TRBV5-1|14|TRBJ2-1|-|-
CASRRAVPGNEQFF
TGCGCCAGCAGGCGAGCGGTGCCGGGGAATGAGCAGTTCTTC
>TRBV4-1|13|TRBJ2-7|-|-
CASSQVEGREQYF
TGCGCCAGCAGCCAAGTCGAGGGTAGGGAGCAGTACTTC
>TRBV7-3|13|TRBJ2-1|-|few
CASSRDRDNEQFF
TGTGCCAGCAGCCGAGACAGAGACAATGAGCAGTTCTTC
>TRBV6-6|14|TRBJ2-1|TRBD1|-
CASSPQGIHNEQFF
TGTGCCAGCAGTCCACAGGGGATTCACAATGAGCAGTTCTTC
>TRBV2|14|TRBJ2-5|-|once
CASSEGLWGETQYF
TGTGCCAGCAGTGAAGGACTCTGGGGAGAGACCCAGTACTTC
>TRBV28|15|TRBJ1-5|-|once
CASDPRDPVNQPQHF
TGTGCCAGTGACCCCCGGGACCCAGTCAATCAGCCCCAGCATTTT
>TRBV9|15|TRBJ2-1|TRBD2|once
CASTPTTLAGDEQFF
TGTGCCAGCACCCCCACTACACTAGCGGGAGATGAGCAGTTCTTC
>TRBV6-1|15|TRBJ2-2|-|-
CASSDRTDYTGELFF
TGTGCCAGCAGTGACCGGACTGACTACACCGGGGAGCTGTTTTTT